Shown below are 7 T cell receptor beta chains from a single sample sequenced in a study of CD8 T cells in Susac syndrome. RNA totalling about 0.45 to 1 ug underwent reverse transcription with random hexamers. TCRdb recomputed calls from the immunoSEQ multiplex PCR reads with MiXCR, one row per CDR3 protein. The sample has about 110,000 distinct CDR3 sequences; approximately 94% are singletons. The sequenced material came from CD8+ T cells from PBMCs. The receptors were gathered from a human donor with Susac syndrome.

This chain links TRBV15 with TRBJ2-1; 13 nucleotides line up with TRBD2. The ends lost 0 bases at V and 0 bases at J; junction bases unmatched: 5. The length of the CDR3 is 19 residues. CDR1 is LNHNV and CDR2 is YYDKDF in the germline V gene (reference sequence). The CDR3 bases are TGTGCCACCAGCAGAGATCAGGGACTAGCGGGGCCCTCCTACAATGAGCAGTTCTTC. Translating it yields CATSRDQGLAGPSYNEQFF.

The chain couples TRBV20-1 to TRBJ2-1; 12 nucleotides agree with TRBD1. Germline CDR1 and CDR2: DFQATT and SNEGSKA (reference sequence). This CDR3 contains 14 residues. Losses at the gene ends were 0 bases for V and 12 bases for J; bases not matched to a gene: 6. Written as DNA, the CDR3 is TGCAGTGCTAGAGACCGGGACAGGGGGCGATCGCAGTTCTTC. Its protein product is CSARDRDRGRSQFF.

This chain links TRBV20-1 with TRBJ2-7; D not resolved. V was cut by 0 bases and J by 0 bases, with 12 bases left in between. Germline V CDR1 and CDR2: DFQATT, SNEGSKA (reference sequence). CDR3 length: 15 residues. The CDR3 DNA is TGCAGTGCTAGAGATAGGTCAGGAAGCTCCTACGAGCAGTACTTC. It encodes CSARDRSGSSYEQYF.

The V and J genes are TRBV21-1 and TRBJ2-7; the D segment call TRBD1 is taken from the table without a DNA check. TRBV21-1 is a listed pseudogene. The CDR3 extends over 15 amino acids. In DNA, the CDR3 is TGTGCCAGCAGCGGTCGGACAGGGGAATGGTACGAGCAGTACTTC. Its translation is CASSGRTGEWYEQYF.

The rearrangement uses TRBV29-1 and TRBJ2-5, with D perhaps matching TRBD2 (6 bases). V was shortened by 4 bases and J by 2 bases, with 17 bases between the two germline ends. The CDR3 sequence is 15 residues long. In germline, CDR1 is SQVTM, CDR2 ANQGSEA. The CDR3 DNA sequence: TGCAGCGTTGGGGGGGTGGAGGGGCGACAAGAGACCCAGTACTTC. Amino acids: CSVGGVEGRQETQYF.

This chain links TRBV20-1 with TRBJ1-2; D call uncertain. CDR3 size: 14 residues. CDR1 is DFQATT and CDR2 is SNEGSKA in the germline V gene (reference sequence). V dropped 0 bases and J dropped 4 bases, with 12 bases sitting between them. The CDR3 sequence: CSARDPQEGYGYTF. CDR3 nucleotides: TGCAGTGCTAGAGATCCGCAGGAGGGCTATGGCTACACCTTC.

The rearrangement joins TRBV13 to TRBJ2-2, with no clear D. The germline CDR1 and CDR2 sequences are PRHDT and FYEKMQ (reference sequence). The CDR3 extends over 14 amino acids. The V end was cut by 6 bases, the J end by 6 bases, with 14 bases between. CDR3 DNA: TGTGCCAGCAGTCCCATGGCTGGGGCCGGGGAGCTGTTTTTT. Protein sequence: CASSPMAGAGELFF.